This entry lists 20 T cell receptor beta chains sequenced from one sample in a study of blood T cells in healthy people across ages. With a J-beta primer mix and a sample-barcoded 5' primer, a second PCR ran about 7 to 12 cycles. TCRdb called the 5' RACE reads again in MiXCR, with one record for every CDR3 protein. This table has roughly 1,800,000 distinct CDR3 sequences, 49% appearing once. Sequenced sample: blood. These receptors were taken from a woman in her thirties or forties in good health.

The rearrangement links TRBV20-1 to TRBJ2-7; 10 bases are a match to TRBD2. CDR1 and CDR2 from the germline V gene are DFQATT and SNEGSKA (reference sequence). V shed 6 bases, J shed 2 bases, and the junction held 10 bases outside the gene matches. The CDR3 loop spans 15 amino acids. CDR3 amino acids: CSAFTIAGGAYEQYF. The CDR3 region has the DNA TGCAGTGCCTTTACTATAGCGGGGGGCGCCTACGAGCAGTACTTC.

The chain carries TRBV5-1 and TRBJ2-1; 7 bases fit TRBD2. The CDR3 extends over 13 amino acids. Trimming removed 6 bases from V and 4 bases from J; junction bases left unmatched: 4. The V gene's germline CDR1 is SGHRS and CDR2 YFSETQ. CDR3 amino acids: CASTTGGYNEQFF. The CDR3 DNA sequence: TGCGCCAGCACTACGGGGGGTTACAATGAGCAGTTCTTC. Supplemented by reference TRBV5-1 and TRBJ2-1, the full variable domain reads KAGVTQTPRYLIKTRGQQVTLSCSPISGHRSVSWYQQTPGQGLQFLFEYFSETQRNKGNFPGRFSGRQFSNSRSEMNVSTLELGDSALYLCASTTGGYNEQFFGPGTRLTVL.

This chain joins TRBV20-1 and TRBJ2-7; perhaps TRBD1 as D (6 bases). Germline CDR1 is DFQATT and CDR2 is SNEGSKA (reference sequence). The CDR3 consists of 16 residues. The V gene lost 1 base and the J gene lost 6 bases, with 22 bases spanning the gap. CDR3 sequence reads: CSARAPGGTFLCEQYF. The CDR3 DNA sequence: TGCAGTGCTAGAGCCCCTGGGGGCACTTTTCTCTGCGAGCAGTACTTC.

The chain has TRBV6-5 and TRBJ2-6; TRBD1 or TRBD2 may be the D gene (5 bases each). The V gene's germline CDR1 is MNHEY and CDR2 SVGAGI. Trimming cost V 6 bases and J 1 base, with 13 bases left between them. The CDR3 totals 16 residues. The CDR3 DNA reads TGTGCCAGCAGCACCGTTGGGGGTTCTGGGGCCAACGTCCTGACTTTC. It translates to CASSTVGGSGANVLTF.

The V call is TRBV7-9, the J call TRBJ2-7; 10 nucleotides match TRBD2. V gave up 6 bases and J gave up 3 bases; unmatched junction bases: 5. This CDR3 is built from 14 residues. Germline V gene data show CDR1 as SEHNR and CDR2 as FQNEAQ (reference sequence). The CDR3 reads CASRDGLADYEQYF. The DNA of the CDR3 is TGTGCCAGCAGAGACGGACTAGCGGACTACGAGCAGTACTTC. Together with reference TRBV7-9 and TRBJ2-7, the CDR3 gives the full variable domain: DTGVSQNPRHKITKRGQNVTFRCDPISEHNRLYWYRQTLGQGPEFLTYFQNEAQLEKSRLLSDRFSAERPKGSFSTLEIQRTEQGDSAMYLCASRDGLADYEQYFGPGTRLTVT.

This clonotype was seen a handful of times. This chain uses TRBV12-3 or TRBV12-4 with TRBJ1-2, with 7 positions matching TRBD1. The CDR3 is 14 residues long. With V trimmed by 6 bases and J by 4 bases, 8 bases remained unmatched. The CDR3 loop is CASSPTGTAYGYTF. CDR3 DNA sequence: TGTGCCAGCAGCCCGACAGGGACGGCCTATGGCTACACCTTC.

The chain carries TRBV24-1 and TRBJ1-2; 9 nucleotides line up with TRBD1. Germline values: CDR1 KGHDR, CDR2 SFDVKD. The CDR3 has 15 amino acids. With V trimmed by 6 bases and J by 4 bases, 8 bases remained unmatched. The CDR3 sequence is CATSPGQGRVYGYTF. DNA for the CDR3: TGTGCCACCAGTCCCGGACAGGGGAGGGTCTATGGCTACACCTTC.

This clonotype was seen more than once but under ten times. The CDR3 sequence: CASSLVPGVGEQYF. The CDR3 coding sequence is TGCGCCAGCAGCTTGGTCCCAGGTGTGGGTGAGCAGTACTTC. V and J are TRBV5-1 and TRBJ2-7, with D unclear. Trimming cost V 0 bases and J 7 bases, with 14 bases left between them. The CDR3 contains 14 residues. CDR1 SGHRS and CDR2 YFSETQ come from the germline V gene.

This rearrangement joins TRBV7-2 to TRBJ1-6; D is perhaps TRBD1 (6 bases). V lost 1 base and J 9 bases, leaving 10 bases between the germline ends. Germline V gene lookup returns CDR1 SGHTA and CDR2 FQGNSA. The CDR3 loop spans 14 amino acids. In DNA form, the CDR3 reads TGTGCCAGCAGCTTAGTTGGGGGCCTTTCACCCCTCCACTTT. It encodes CASSLVGGLSPLHF.

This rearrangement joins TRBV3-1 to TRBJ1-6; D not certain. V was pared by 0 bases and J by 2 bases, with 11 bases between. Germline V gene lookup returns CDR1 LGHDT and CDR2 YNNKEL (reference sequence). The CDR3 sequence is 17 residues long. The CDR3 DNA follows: TGTGCCAGCAGCCAAGATAGAGAGATTCCCTATAATTCACCCCTCCACTTT. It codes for CASSQDREIPYNSPLHF.

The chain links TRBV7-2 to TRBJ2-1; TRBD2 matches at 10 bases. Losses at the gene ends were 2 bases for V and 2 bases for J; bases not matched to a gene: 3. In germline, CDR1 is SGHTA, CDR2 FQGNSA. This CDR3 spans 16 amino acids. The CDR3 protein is CASSLTSGKAYNEQFF. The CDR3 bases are TGTGCCAGCAGCTTAACTAGCGGGAAAGCCTACAATGAGCAGTTCTTC.

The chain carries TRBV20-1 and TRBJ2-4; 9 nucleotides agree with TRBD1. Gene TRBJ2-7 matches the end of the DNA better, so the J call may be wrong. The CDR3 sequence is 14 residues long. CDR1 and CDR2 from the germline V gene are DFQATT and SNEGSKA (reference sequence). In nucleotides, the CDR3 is TGCAGTGCCCAAGGGGGGACAGGGCCCCACGAGCAGTACTTC. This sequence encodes CSAQGGTGPHEQYF.

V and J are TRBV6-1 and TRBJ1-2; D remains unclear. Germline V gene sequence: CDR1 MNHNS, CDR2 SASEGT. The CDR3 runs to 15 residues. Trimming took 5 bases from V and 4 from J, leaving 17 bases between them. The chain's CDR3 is CASSLLREGIYGYTF. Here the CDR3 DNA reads TGTGCCAGCAGTCTGCTCCGGGAAGGGATCTATGGCTACACCTTC.

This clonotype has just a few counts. The CDR3 sequence: CSARAPLGQGRLNEKLFF. The CDR3 bases are TGCAGTGCTAGAGCCCCACTCGGACAGGGTAGATTAAATGAAAAACTGTTTTTT. The V and J genes are TRBV20-1 and TRBJ1-4, with 8 bases lining up with TRBD1. This CDR3 spans 18 amino acids. Looked up from germline, CDR1 is DFQATT and CDR2 is SNEGSKA (reference sequence). Losses at the gene ends were 1 base for V and 5 bases for J; bases not matched to a gene: 15.

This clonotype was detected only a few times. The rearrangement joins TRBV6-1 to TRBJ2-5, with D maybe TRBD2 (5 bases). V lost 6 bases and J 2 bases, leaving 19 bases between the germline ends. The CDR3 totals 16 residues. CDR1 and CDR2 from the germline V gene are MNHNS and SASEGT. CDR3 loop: CASSSGRLHKQETQYF. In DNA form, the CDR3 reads TGTGCCAGCAGCTCTGGACGACTACACAAACAAGAGACCCAGTACTTC.

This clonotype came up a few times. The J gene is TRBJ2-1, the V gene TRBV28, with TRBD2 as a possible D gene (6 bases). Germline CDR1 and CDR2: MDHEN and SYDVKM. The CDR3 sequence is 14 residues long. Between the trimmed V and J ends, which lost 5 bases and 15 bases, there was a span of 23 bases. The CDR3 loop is CASSPLSSTRSLFF. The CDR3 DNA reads TGTGCCAGCAGTCCCCTCTCCTCGACTAGAAGTTTGTTCTTC.

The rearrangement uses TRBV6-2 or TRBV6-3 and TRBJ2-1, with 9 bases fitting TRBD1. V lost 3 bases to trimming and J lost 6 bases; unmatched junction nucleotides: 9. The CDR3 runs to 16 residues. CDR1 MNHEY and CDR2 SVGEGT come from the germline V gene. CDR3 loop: CASSYPLKTGGNEQFF. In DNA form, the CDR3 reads TGTGCCAGCAGTTATCCCCTAAAGACAGGGGGCAATGAGCAGTTCTTC.

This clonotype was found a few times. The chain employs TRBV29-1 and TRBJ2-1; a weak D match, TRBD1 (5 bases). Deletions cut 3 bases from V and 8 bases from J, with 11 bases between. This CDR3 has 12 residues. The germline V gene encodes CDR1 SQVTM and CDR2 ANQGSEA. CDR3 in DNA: TGCAGCGTTGACAGGGTAGGCCATGAGCAGTTCTTC. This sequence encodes CSVDRVGHEQFF.

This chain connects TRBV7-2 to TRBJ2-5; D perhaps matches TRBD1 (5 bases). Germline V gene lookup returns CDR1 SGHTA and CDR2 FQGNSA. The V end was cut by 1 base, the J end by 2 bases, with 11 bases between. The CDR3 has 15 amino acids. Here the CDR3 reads CASSLGPGKQETQYF. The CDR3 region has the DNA TGTGCCAGCAGCTTAGGGCCAGGGAAACAAGAGACCCAGTACTTC.

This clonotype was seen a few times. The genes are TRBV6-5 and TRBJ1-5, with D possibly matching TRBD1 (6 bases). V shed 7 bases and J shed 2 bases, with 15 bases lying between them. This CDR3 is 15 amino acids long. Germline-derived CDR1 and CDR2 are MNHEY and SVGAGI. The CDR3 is CASKRGGARNQPQHF. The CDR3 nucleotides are TGTGCCAGCAAACGGGGGGGGGCGCGCAATCAGCCCCAGCATTTT.